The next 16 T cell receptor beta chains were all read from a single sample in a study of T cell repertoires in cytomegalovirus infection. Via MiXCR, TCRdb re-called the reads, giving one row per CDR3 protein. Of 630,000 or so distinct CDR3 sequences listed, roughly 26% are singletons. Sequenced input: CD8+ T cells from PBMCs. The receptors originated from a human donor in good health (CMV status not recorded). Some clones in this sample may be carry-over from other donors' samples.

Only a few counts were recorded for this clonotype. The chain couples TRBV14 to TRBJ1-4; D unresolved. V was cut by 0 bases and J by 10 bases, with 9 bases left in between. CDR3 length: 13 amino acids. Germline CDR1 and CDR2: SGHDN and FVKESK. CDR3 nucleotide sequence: TGTGCCAGCAGCCAAGATCTACGTAGAAAACTGTTTTTT. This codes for CASSQDLRRKLFF.

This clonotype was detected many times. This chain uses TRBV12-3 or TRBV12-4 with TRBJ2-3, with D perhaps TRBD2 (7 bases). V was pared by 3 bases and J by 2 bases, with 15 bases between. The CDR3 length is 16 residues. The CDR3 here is CASSFVAGAFTDTQYF. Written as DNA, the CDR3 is TGTGCCAGCAGTTTCGTGGCGGGGGCCTTCACAGATACGCAGTATTTT.

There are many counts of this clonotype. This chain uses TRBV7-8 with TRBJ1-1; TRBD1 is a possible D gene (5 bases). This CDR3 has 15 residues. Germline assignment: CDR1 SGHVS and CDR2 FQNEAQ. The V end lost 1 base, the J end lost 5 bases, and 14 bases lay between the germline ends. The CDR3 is CASSLGRGLGTEAFF. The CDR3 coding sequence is TGTGCCAGCAGCTTAGGGCGGGGACTGGGGACTGAAGCTTTCTTT.

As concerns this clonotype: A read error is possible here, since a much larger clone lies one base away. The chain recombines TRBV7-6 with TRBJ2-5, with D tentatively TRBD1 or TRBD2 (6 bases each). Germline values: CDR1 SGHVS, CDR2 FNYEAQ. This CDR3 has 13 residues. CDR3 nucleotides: TGTACCAGCGTGGGGGGCGACTTTCAGACCCAGTACTTC. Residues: CTSVGGDFQTQYF. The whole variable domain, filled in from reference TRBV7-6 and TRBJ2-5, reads GAGVSQSPRYKVTKRGQDVALRCDPISGHVSLYWYRQALGQGPEFLTYFNYEAQQDKSGLPNDRFSAERPEGSISTLTIQRTEQRDSAMYRCTSVGGDFQTQYFGPGTRLLVL.

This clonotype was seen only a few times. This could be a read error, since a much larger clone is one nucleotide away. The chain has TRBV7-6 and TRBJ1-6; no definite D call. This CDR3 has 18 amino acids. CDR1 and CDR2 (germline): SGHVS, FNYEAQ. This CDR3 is CVSSLLRGDKRDNSPLHF. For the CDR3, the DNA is TGTGTCAGCAGCTTATTGAGAGGAGATAAACGGGATAATTCACCCCTCCACTTT.

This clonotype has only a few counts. The CDR3 DNA reads TGTGCCAGCAGTTACTCGTACGGGGGCAGCTACGAGCAGTACTTC. Amino acid sequence: CASSYSYGGSYEQYF. The chain is built from TRBV6-6 and TRBJ2-7; tentatively, D is TRBD1 or TRBD2 (6 bases each). The CDR3 runs to 15 residues. Germline V gene sequence: CDR1 MNHNY, CDR2 SVGAGI (reference sequence). Trimming took 0 bases from V and 3 from J, leaving 12 bases between them.

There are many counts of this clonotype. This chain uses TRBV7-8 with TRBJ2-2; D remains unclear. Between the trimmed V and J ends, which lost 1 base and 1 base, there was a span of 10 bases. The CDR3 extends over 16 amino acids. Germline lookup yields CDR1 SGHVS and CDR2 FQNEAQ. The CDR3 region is CASSLVHRRNTGELFF. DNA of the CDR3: TGTGCCAGCAGCTTAGTACACCGAAGGAACACCGGGGAGCTGTTTTTT.

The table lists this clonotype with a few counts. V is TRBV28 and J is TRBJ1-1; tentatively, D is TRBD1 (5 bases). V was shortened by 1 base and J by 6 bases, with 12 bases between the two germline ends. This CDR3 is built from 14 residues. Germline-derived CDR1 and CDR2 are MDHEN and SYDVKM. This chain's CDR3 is CASSLFGREAEAFF. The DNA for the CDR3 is TGTGCCAGCAGTTTATTCGGCAGGGAGGCTGAAGCTTTCTTT.

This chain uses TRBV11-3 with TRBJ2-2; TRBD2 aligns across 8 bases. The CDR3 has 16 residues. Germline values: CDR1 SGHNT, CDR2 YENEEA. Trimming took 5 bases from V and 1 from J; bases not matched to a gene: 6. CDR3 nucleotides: TGTGCCAGCAGCCCCCCGGGGGGGGAGAACACCGGGGAGCTGTTTTTT. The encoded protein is CASSPPGGENTGELFF.

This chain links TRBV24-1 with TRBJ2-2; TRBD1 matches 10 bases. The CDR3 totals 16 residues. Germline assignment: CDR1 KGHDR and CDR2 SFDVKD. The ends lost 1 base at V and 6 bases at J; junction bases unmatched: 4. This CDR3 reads CATSDFRDRGAGELFF. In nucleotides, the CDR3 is TGTGCCACCAGTGATTTCCGGGACAGGGGTGCCGGGGAGCTGTTTTTT.

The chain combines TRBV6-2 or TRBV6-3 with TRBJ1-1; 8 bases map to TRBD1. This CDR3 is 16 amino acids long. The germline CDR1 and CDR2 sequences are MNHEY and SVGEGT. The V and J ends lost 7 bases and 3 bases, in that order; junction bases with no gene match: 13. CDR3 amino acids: CASKQPSTGVYTEAFF. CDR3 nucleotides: TGTGCCAGCAAACAACCGTCGACAGGGGTTTACACTGAAGCTTTCTTT.

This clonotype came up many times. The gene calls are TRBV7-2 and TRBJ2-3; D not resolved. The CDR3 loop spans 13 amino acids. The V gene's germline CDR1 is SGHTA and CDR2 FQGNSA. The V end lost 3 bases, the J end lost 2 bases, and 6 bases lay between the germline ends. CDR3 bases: TGTGCCAGCAGCTTTACTACCACAGATACGCAGTATTTT. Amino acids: CASSFTTTDTQYF. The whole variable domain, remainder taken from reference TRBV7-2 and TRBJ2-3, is GAGVSQSPSNKVTEKGKDVELRCDPISGHTALYWYRQSLGQGLEFLIYFQGNSAPDKSGLPSDRFSAERTGGSVSTLTIQRTQQEDSAVYLCASSFTTTDTQYFGPGTRLTVL.

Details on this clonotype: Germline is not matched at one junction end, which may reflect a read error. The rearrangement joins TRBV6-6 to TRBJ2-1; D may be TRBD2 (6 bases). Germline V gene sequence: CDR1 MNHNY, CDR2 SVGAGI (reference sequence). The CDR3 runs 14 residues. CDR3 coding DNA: TGTGCCAGCAGGTACTTTTTGGGAGGCGGTGAGCAGTTCTTC. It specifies CASRYFLGGGEQFF.

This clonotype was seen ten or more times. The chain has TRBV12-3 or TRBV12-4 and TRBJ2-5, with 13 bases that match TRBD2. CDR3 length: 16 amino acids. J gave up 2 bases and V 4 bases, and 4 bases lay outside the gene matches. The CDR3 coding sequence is TGTGCCAGCAGTTATTTACTAGCGGGGGGGCAAGAGACCCAGTACTTC. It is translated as CASSYLLAGGQETQYF.

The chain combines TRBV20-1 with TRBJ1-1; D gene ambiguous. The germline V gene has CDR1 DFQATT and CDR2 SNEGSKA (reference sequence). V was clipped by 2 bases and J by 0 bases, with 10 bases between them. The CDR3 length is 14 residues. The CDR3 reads CSARTSMMNTEAFF. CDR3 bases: TGCAGTGCTAGAACAAGCATGATGAACACTGAAGCTTTCTTT.

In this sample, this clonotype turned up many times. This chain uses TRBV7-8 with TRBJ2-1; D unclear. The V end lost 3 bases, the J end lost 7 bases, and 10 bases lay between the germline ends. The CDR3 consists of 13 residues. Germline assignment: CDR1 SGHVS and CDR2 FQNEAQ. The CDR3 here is CASSLARKNEQFF. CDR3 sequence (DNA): TGTGCCAGCAGCTTGGCCAGAAAAAATGAGCAGTTCTTC.